This T cell receptor (beta chain) was captured in a study of blood T cells in healthy people across ages. General study results and limits: From one million sequenced T cells, diversity estimates were lower bounds. TCR beta diversity per million T cells fell roughly linearly with age.

With respect to this clonotype: Its antigen is currently unknown.

A J-beta primer mix and a sample-barcoded 5' primer were used in a second PCR of roughly 7 to 12 cycles. Each of the cDNA molecules was tagged by a template-switch adaptor with 12 random nucleotides. TCRdb passed the 5' RACE reads through MiXCR, listing each CDR3 protein once. Counted here are 1.2 million to 1.5 million distinct CDR3 sequences, around 59% occurring once; the ten biggest clones make up 6.7%. Healthy Caucasian individuals from Russia aged roughly 6 to 90 served as donors. With V trimmed by 6 bases and J by 2 bases, 4 bases remained unmatched. Germline loops: CDR1 MNHEY, CDR2 SMNVEV (reference sequence). The CDR3 consists of 15 residues.

The clonotype comes from a young man in good health. The sequencing input was blood. The chain employs TRBV27 and TRBJ2-5; 12 bases line up with TRBD2. The CDR3 coding sequence is TGTGCCAGCAGAACCCTAGCGGGGGGGCAAGAGACCCAGTACTTC. Protein sequence: CASRTLAGGQETQYF.